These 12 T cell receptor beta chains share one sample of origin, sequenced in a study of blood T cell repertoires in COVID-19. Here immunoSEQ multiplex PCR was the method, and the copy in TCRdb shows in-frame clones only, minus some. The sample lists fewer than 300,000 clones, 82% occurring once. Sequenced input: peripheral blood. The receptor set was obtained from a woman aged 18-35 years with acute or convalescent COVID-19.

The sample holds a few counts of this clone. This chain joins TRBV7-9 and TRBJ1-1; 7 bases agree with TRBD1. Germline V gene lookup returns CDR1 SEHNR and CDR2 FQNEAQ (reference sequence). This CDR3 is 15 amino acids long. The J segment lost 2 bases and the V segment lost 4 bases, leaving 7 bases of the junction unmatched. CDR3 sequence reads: CASSSRGQTNTEAFF. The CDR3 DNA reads TGTGCCAGCAGCTCCAGGGGACAGACTAACACTGAAGCTTTCTTT.

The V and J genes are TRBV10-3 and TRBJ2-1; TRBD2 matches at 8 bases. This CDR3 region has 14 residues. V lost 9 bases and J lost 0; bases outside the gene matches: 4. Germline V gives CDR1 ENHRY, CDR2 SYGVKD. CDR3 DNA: TGTGCCATTAAAAGCGGGAGCTCCTACAATGAGCAGTTCTTC. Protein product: CAIKSGSSYNEQFF.

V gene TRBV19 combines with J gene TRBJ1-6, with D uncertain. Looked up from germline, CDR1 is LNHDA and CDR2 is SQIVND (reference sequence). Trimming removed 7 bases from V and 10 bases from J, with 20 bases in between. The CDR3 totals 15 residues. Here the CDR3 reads CASTPGGSFGSPLHF. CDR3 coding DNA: TGTGCCAGTACTCCCGGCGGGAGTTTCGGGTCACCCCTCCACTTT.

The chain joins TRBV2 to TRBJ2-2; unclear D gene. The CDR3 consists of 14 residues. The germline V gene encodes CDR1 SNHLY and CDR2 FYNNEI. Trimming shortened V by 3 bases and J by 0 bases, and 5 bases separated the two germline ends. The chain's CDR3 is CASSDQANTGELFF. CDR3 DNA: TGTGCCAGCAGTGATCAGGCGAACACCGGGGAGCTGTTTTTT.

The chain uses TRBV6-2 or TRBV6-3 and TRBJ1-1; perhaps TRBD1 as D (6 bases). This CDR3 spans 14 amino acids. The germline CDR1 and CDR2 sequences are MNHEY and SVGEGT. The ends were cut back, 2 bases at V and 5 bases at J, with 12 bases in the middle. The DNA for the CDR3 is TGTGCCAGCAGTTACGGTGGGGGCAGGACTGAAGCTTTCTTT. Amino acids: CASSYGGGRTEAFF.

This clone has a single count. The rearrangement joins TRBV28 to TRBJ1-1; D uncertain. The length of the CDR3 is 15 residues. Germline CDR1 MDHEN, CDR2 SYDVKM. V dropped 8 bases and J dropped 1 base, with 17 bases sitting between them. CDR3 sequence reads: CASSTAEARNTEAFF. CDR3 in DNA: TGTGCCAGCTCCACGGCGGAGGCGAGGAACACTGAAGCTTTCTTT. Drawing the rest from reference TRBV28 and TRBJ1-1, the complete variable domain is DVKVTQSSRYLVKRTGEKVFLECVQDMDHENMFWYRQDPGLGLRLIYFSYDVKMKEKGDIPEGYSVSREKKERFSLILESASTNQTSMYLCASSTAEARNTEAFFGQGTRLTVV.

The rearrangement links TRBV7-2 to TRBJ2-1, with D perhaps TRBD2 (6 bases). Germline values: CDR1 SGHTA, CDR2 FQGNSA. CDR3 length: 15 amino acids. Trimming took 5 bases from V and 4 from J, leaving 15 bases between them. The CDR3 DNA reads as TGTGCCAGCAGCCCCGGGGCTAGCGAGTACAATGAGCAGTTCTTC. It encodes CASSPGASEYNEQFF. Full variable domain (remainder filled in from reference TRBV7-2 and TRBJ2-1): GAGVSQSPSNKVTEKGKDVELRCDPISGHTALYWYRQSLGQGLEFLIYFQGNSAPDKSGLPSDRFSAERTGGSVSTLTIQRTQQEDSAVYLCASSPGASEYNEQFFGPGTRLTVL.

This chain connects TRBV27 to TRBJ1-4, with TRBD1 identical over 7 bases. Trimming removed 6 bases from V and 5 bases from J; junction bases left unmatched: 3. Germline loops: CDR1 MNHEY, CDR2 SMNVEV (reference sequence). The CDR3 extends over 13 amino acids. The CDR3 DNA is TGTGCCAGCAGCCGGGACAGAAATGAAAAACTGTTTTTT. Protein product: CASSRDRNEKLFF.

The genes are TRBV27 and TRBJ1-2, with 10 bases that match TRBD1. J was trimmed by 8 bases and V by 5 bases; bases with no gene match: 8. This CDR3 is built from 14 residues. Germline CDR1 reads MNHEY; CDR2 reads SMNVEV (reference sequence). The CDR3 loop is CASSARDRGRGYTF. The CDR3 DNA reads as TGTGCCAGCAGTGCCCGGGACAGGGGACGGGGCTACACCTTC.

The CDR3 loop is CASSYRDISYEQYF. The CDR3 region has the DNA TGTGCCAGTAGTTACCGGGACATCTCCTACGAGCAGTACTTC. The chain combines TRBV19 with TRBJ2-7; maybe TRBD1 (6 bases). This CDR3 is 14 amino acids long. V dropped 5 bases and J dropped 0 bases, with 11 bases sitting between them. Germline CDR1 is LNHDA and CDR2 is SQIVND (reference sequence).

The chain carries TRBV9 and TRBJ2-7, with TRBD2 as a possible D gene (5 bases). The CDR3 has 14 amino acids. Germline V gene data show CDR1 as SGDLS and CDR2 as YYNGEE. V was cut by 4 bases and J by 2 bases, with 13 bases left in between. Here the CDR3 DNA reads TGTGCCAGCAGCTTTACGGACTCTACCTACGAGCAGTACTTC. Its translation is CASSFTDSTYEQYF.

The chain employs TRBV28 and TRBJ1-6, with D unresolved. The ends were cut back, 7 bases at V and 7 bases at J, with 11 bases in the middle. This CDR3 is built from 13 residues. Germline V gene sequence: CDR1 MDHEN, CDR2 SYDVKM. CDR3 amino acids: CASTPEENSPLHF. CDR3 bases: TGTGCCAGCACGCCAGAAGAAAATTCACCCCTCCACTTT.